This T cell receptor (beta chain) derives from a study of blood T cells in healthy people across ages. A note on this clonotype: One base away lies a much larger clone, so this may be a sequencing read error.

It was with a sample-barcoded 5' primer and a J-beta primer mix that a second PCR of roughly 7 to 12 cycles was run. TCRdb reprocessed the 5' RACE reads with MiXCR, giving one entry per CDR3 protein. The sample holds roughly 700,000 distinct CDR3 sequences, about 32% seen once. The CDR3 sequence is 13 residues long. With V trimmed by 3 bases and J by 6 bases, 1 base remained unmatched. The V gene's germline CDR1 is SEHNR and CDR2 FQNEAQ (reference sequence). Sequences were obtained from blood. The chain employs TRBV7-9 and TRBJ1-2; 10 bases map to TRBD1. This clonotype was sampled from a woman of 80 years or more in good health. CDR3 residues: CASSFGTGDGYTF. The CDR3 DNA reads as TGTGCCAGCAGCTTTGGGACAGGGGATGGCTACACCTTC.